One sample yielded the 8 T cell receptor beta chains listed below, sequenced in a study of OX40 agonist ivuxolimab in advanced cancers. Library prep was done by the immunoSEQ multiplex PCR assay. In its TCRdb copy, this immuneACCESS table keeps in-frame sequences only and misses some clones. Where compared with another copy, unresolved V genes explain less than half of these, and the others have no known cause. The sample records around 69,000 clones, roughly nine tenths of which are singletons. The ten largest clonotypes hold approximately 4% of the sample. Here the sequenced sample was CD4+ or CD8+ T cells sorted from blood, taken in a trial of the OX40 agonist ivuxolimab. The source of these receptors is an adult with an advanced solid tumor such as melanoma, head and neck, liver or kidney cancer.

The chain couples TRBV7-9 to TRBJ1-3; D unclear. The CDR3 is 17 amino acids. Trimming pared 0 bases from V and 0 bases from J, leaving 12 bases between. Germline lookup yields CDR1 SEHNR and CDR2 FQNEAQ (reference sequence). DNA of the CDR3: TGTGCCAGCAGCTTAGCCGGGCGCCCGAGCTCTGGAAACACCATATATTTT. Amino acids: CASSLAGRPSSGNTIYF. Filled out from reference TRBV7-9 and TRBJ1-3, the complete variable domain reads DTGVSQNPRHKITKRGQNVTFRCDPISEHNRLYWYRQTLGQGPEFLTYFQNEAQLEKSRLLSDRFSAERPKGSFSTLEIQRTEQGDSAMYLCASSLAGRPSSGNTIYFGEGSWLTVV.

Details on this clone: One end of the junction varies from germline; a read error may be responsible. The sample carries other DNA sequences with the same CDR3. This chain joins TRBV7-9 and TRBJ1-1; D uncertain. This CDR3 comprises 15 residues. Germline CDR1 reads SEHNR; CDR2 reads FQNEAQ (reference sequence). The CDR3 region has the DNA TGTGCCAGCAGGAGTAAGGAGCGGTTGAATACTGAAGCTTTCTTT. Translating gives CASRSKERLNTEAFF.

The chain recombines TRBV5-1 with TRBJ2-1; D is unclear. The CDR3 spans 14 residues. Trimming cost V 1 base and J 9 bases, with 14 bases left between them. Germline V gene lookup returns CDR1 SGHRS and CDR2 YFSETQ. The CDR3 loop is CASSLKVAAPEQFF. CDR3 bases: TGCGCCAGCAGCTTGAAGGTTGCGGCTCCTGAGCAGTTCTTC.

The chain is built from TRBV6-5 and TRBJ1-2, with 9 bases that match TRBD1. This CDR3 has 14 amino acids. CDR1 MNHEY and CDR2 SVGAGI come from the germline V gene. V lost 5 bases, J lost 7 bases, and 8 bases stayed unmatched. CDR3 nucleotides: TGTGCCAGCAGTAGGGACAGGGTAACAGGTGGCTACACCTTC. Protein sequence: CASSRDRVTGGYTF.

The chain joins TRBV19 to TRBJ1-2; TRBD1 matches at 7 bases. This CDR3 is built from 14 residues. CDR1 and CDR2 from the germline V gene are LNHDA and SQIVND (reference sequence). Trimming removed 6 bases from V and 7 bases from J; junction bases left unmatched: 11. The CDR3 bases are TGTGCCAGTAGCCCGACAGGGAAGGCTCCTGGCTACACCTTC. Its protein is CASSPTGKAPGYTF.

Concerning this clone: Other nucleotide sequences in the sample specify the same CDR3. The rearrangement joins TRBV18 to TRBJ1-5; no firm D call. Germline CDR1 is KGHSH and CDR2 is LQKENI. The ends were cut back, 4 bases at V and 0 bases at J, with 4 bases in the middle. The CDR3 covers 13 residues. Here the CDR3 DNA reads TGTGCCAGCTCACAGGGTAGCAATCAGCCCCAGCATTTT. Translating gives CASSQGSNQPQHF.

CDR3: CASRTSLNTEKLFF. The CDR3 coding sequence is TGTGCCAGCAGGACTTCACTTAACACTGAAAAACTGTTTTTT. The rearrangement uses TRBV6-1 and TRBJ1-4; D not certain. V dropped 6 bases and J dropped 7 bases, with 15 bases sitting between them. CDR3 length equals 14 residues. Germline V gene sequence: CDR1 MNHNS, CDR2 SASEGT.

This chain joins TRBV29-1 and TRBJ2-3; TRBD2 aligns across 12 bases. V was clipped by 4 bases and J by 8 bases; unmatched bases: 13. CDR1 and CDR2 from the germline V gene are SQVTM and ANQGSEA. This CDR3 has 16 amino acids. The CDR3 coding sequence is TGCAGCGTTGCGGTTTCATCTAGCGGGAGGGCCGGTACGCAGTATTTT. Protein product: CSVAVSSSGRAGTQYF.